The 26 T cell receptor beta chains presented below share a single source sample, sequenced in a study of CD8 T cells in Susac syndrome. Random hexamers were used to reverse transcribe about 0.45 to 1 ug of RNA. TCRdb used MiXCR to reprocess the immunoSEQ multiplex PCR reads, holding one entry per CDR3 protein. Among under 200,000 distinct CDR3 sequences, around 94% were seen once, and the ten largest hold approximately 0.11%. Source material: CD4+ T cells from PBMCs. These receptors all come from a human donor with Susac syndrome.

The gene calls are TRBV5-1 and TRBJ1-2; D not resolved. CDR1 is SGHRS, CDR2 YFSETQ, per germline. Trimming took 3 bases from V and 9 from J, leaving 9 bases between them. This CDR3 has 11 amino acids. The CDR3 bases are TGCGCCAGCAGCTCGGACGGAAGCTACACCTTC. Translation: CASSSDGSYTF.

V usage is TRBV6-6 and J usage is TRBJ2-3; 15 bases map to TRBD2. The CDR3 runs to 16 residues. The V segment lost 6 bases and the J segment 4 bases; nucleotides outside the gene matches: 5. From germline, CDR1 is MNHNY and CDR2 SVGAGI (reference sequence). The chain's CDR3 is CASSPGLAGGPDTQYF. The CDR3, as DNA: TGTGCCAGCAGCCCGGGACTAGCGGGGGGTCCAGATACGCAGTATTTT.

The rearrangement joins TRBV7-9 to TRBJ2-7; TRBD1 might be the D (6 bases). The CDR3 runs 15 residues. Trimming cost V 5 bases and J 0 bases, with 14 bases left between them. Looked up from germline, CDR1 is SEHNR and CDR2 is FQNEAQ (reference sequence). In DNA form, the CDR3 reads TGTGCCAGCAGCCAGTATCGGACAGTCTCCTACGAGCAGTACTTC. Amino acid sequence: CASSQYRTVSYEQYF.

This chain links TRBV25-1 with TRBJ2-1; 11 nucleotides align to TRBD1. The CDR3 totals 16 residues. Trimming cost V 4 bases and J 6 bases; bases outside gene matches: 8. In germline, CDR1 is MGHDK, CDR2 SYGVNS. CDR3 DNA: TGTGCCAGCAGTGTACCCGGGACAGGGGGGGTCAATGAGCAGTTCTTC. Protein: CASSVPGTGGVNEQFF.

The rearrangement uses TRBV24-1 and TRBJ2-3; the D gene could be TRBD1 or TRBD2 (5 bases each). Germline V lookup: CDR1 KGHDR, CDR2 SFDVKD. V was trimmed by 4 bases and J by 1 base, leaving 14 bases between them. This CDR3 is 16 amino acids long. The CDR3 here is CATSEAGQGRTDTQYF. The CDR3 bases are TGTGCCACCAGTGAGGCGGGTCAGGGCCGCACAGATACGCAGTATTTT.

V usage is TRBV5-8 and J usage is TRBJ2-5; no definite D call. The germline CDR1 and CDR2 sequences are SGHTS and YDEGEE. The length of the CDR3 is 11 residues. V lost 4 bases, J lost 5 bases, and 6 bases lay in between. CDR3 sequence reads: CASSPVETQYF. The CDR3 DNA follows: TGTGCCAGCAGCCCCGTTGAGACCCAGTACTTC. Full variable domain (outside the CDR3, taken from reference TRBV5-8 and TRBJ2-5): EAGVTQSPTHLIKTRGQQATLRCSPISGHTSVYWYQQALGLGLQFLLWYDEGEERNRGNFPPRFSGRQFPNYSSELNVNALELEDSALYLCASSPVETQYFGPGTRLLVL.

The chain uses TRBV20-1 and TRBJ1-6; 8 bases map to TRBD1. This CDR3 is 12 amino acids long. J was trimmed by 10 bases and V by 4 bases; bases with no gene match: 3. CDR1 and CDR2 from the germline V gene are DFQATT and SNEGSKA (reference sequence). The CDR3 DNA is TGCAGTGCTAAACAGGGGGAATCACCCCTCCACTTT. It specifies CSAKQGESPLHF.

CDR3 sequence (DNA): TGCGCCAGCAGCTCCCTAGCGGGGGGTAACACCGGGGAGCTGTTTTTT. Protein: CASSSLAGGNTGELFF. The chain links TRBV5-1 to TRBJ2-2; TRBD2 agrees at 11 bases. This CDR3 has 16 amino acids. Germline V gene lookup returns CDR1 SGHRS and CDR2 YFSETQ. V was clipped by 3 bases and J by 2 bases; unmatched bases: 3.

The V and J genes are TRBV4-1 and TRBJ2-1, with 9 bases matching TRBD1. V was pared by 4 bases and J by 5 bases, with 6 bases of the junction left unmatched. CDR1 and CDR2 from the germline V gene are MGHRA and YSYEKL. The CDR3 sequence is 15 residues long. CDR3 coding DNA: TGCGCCAGCAGCCCGGGACAGGGAGCAGACAATGAGCAGTTCTTC. Protein: CASSPGQGADNEQFF.

The V gene is TRBV3-1, the J gene TRBJ1-5; D unresolved. V gave up 4 bases and J gave up 3 bases, with 7 bases separating them. This CDR3 has 13 amino acids. Germline V gives CDR1 LGHDT, CDR2 YNNKEL (reference sequence). The CDR3 is CASSLRDNQPQHF. DNA for the CDR3: TGTGCCAGCAGCCTCCGGGACAATCAGCCCCAGCATTTT.

The V call is TRBV9, the J call TRBJ2-1; D is ambiguous. Germline V CDR1 and CDR2: SGDLS, YYNGEE. V lost 0 bases and J lost 0, with 16 bases in between. The CDR3 covers 18 residues. The DNA of the CDR3 is TGTGCCAGCAGCGTAGTTGCGTTTGGGTATAGCTCCTACAATGAGCAGTTCTTC. It specifies CASSVVAFGYSSYNEQFF.

This chain connects TRBV3-1 to TRBJ2-1; 8 nucleotides match TRBD2. J lost 13 bases, V lost 0 bases, and 5 bases had no gene match. Germline V gives CDR1 LGHDT, CDR2 YNNKEL (reference sequence). The CDR3 runs 13 residues. The CDR3 sequence is CASSQDRTSLQFF. The CDR3 region has the DNA TGTGCCAGCAGCCAAGACAGGACTAGCCTTCAGTTCTTC.

The V and J genes are TRBV6-2 or TRBV6-3 and TRBJ2-1, with 11 positions matching TRBD2. The CDR3 is 13 amino acids. Germline V gene data show CDR1 as MNHEY and CDR2 as SVGEGT. The V segment lost 6 bases and the J segment 10 bases; nucleotides outside the gene matches: 5. The CDR3 coding sequence is TGTGCCAGCAGAAAGACTAGCGGGATGGAGCAGTTCTTC. This sequence encodes CASRKTSGMEQFF.

The rearrangement uses TRBV3-1 and TRBJ2-5, with 9 positions matching TRBD2. V lost 0 bases to trimming and J lost 5 bases; unmatched junction nucleotides: 10. This CDR3 has 17 amino acids. Germline values: CDR1 LGHDT, CDR2 YNNKEL (reference sequence). The DNA of the CDR3 is TGTGCCAGCAGCCAAGATAACCGGCGGGGGGGCCTGGAGACCCAGTACTTC. Its translation: CASSQDNRRGGLETQYF.

The V gene is TRBV9, the J gene TRBJ2-2; D is undetermined. The CDR3 spans 18 residues. V was trimmed by 0 bases and J by 5 bases, leaving 20 bases between them. CDR1 and CDR2 (germline): SGDLS, YYNGEE. The DNA of the CDR3 is TGTGCCAGCAGCGTAGCTACCAGTCTGGGCAGAGAGACCGGGGAGCTGTTTTTT. This sequence encodes CASSVATSLGRETGELFF. The entire variable domain, with the rest obtained from reference TRBV9 and TRBJ2-2, is as follows: DSGVTQTPKHLITATGQRVTLRCSPRSGDLSVYWYQQSLDQGLQFLIQYYNGEERAKGNILERFSAQQFPDLHSELNLSSLELGDSALYFCASSVATSLGRETGELFFGEGSRLTVL.

The gene calls are TRBV12-3 or TRBV12-4 and TRBJ2-3; D is possibly TRBD1 (6 bases). V dropped 6 bases and J dropped 2 bases, with 12 bases sitting between them. This CDR3 comprises 14 residues. In DNA form, the CDR3 reads TGTGCCAGCAGATCAGGGGCCTTCACAGATACGCAGTATTTT. It encodes CASRSGAFTDTQYF.

DNA of the CDR3: TGCGCCAGCAGCCAAGATTCGGGGAGTAATCAGCCCCAGCATTTT. Translated: CASSQDSGSNQPQHF. The chain links TRBV4-1 to TRBJ1-5; D remains ambiguous. Per germline, CDR1 MGHRA and CDR2 YSYEKL. Trimming took 0 bases from V and 4 from J, leaving 10 bases between them. This CDR3 spans 15 amino acids.

The table lists this clonotype with a count of one. As DNA, the CDR3 is TGCGCCAGCAGTCAGACAAGACAGGGCACAGATACGCAGTATTTT. It codes for CASSQTRQGTDTQYF. The rearrangement joins TRBV23-1 to TRBJ2-3; tentatively, D is TRBD1 (6 bases). TRBV23-1 is sorted into the ORF group, with uncertain function. CDR3 size: 15 residues. Between the trimmed V and J ends, which lost 3 bases and 1 base, there was a span of 11 bases.

This chain connects TRBV12-3 or TRBV12-4 to TRBJ2-1; D remains unclear. Trimming removed 1 base at V and 8 bases at J, with 9 bases between. CDR3 size: 13 residues. CDR3 amino acids: CASSLGHKDEQFF. CDR3 bases: TGTGCCAGCAGTTTAGGACATAAGGATGAGCAGTTCTTC.

The rearrangement uses TRBV2 and TRBJ2-1, with TRBD2 as a possible D gene (7 bases). Trimming took 5 bases from V and 1 from J, leaving 12 bases between them. Germline V CDR1 and CDR2: SNHLY, FYNNEI. The CDR3 is made up of 15 amino acids. DNA of the CDR3: TGTGCCAGCAGTTTAAGGGGGGGGTCCTACAATGAGCAGTTCTTC. Protein: CASSLRGGSYNEQFF.

The rearrangement joins TRBV2 to TRBJ2-7; 9 positions agree with TRBD1. CDR3 length equals 13 residues. Germline V gene data show CDR1 as SNHLY and CDR2 as FYNNEI. V dropped 7 bases and J dropped 3; count of bases not matched to a gene: 4. CDR3 in amino acids: CASTRDRDYEQYF. The CDR3 DNA follows: TGTGCCAGCACTCGGGACAGGGACTACGAGCAGTACTTC.

V is TRBV20-1 and J is TRBJ2-7; weak D call: TRBD1 (6 bases). Germline CDR1 and CDR2: DFQATT and SNEGSKA (reference sequence). The CDR3 is made up of 12 amino acids. DNA of the CDR3: TGCAGCGCTGCAGGGGCCTCCTACGAGCAGTACTTC. Its protein product is CSAAGASYEQYF.

The chain carries TRBV12-3 or TRBV12-4 and TRBJ1-2; TRBD1 might be the D (6 bases). CDR3 length: 13 residues. V dropped 5 bases and J dropped 7 bases, with 14 bases sitting between them. The CDR3 nucleotides read TGTGCCAGCAGTCAAGGACAGCGCGGTGGCTACACCTTC. Translated, it gives CASSQGQRGGYTF.

This sequence joins TRBV20-1 and TRBJ2-3; TRBD2 matches 10 bases. Losses at the gene ends were 5 bases for V and 4 bases for J; bases not matched to a gene: 9. This CDR3 spans 15 amino acids. Germline lookup yields CDR1 DFQATT and CDR2 SNEGSKA (reference sequence). CDR3: CSAFTSGVGSDTQYF. In nucleotides, the CDR3 is TGCAGTGCTTTTACTAGCGGGGTCGGGTCAGATACGCAGTATTTT.

The V and J genes are TRBV3-1 and TRBJ1-2; TRBD1 is a possible D gene (6 bases). V lost 4 bases and J lost 4, with 16 bases in between. The V gene's germline CDR1 is LGHDT and CDR2 YNNKEL (reference sequence). The CDR3 consists of 15 residues. CDR3 in DNA: TGTGCCAGCAGCCCTCGCCGGGACACCCCCTATGGCTACACCTTC. This encodes CASSPRRDTPYGYTF.

V and J are TRBV5-4 and TRBJ2-2; weak D call: TRBD1 (6 bases). With 1 base removed from V and 6 bases from J, the gap between germline ends came to 13 bases. The CDR3 is 15 residues long. The germline V gene has CDR1 SGHNT and CDR2 YYREEE (reference sequence). CDR3 loop: CASSLPFRGSGELFF. CDR3 nucleotides: TGTGCCAGCAGCTTGCCGTTCAGGGGTTCCGGGGAGCTGTTTTTT.